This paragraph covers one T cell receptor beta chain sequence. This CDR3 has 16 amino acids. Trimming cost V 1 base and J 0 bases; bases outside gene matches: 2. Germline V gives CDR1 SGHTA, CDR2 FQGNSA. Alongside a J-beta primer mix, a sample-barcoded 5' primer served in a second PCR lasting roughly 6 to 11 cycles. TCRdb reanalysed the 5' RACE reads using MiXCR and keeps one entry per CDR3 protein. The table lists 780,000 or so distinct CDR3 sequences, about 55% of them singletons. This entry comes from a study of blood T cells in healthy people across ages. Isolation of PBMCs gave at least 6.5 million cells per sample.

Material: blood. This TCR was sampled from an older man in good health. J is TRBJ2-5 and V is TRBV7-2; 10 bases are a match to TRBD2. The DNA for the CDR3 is TGTGCCAGCAGCTTAGTACTAGCGGGGCACCAAGAGACCCAGTACTTC. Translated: CASSLVLAGHQETQYF.